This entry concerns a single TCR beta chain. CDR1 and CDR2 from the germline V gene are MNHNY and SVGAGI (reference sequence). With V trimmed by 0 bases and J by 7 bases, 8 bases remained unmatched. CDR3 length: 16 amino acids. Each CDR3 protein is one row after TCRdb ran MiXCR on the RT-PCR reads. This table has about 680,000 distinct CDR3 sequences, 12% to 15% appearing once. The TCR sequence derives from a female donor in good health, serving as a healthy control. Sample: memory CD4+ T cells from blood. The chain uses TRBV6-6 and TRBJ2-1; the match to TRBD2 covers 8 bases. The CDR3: CASSYSRSLAGNEQFF. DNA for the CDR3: TGTGCCAGCAGTTACTCGAGGTCTCTAGCGGGTAATGAGCAGTTCTTC.